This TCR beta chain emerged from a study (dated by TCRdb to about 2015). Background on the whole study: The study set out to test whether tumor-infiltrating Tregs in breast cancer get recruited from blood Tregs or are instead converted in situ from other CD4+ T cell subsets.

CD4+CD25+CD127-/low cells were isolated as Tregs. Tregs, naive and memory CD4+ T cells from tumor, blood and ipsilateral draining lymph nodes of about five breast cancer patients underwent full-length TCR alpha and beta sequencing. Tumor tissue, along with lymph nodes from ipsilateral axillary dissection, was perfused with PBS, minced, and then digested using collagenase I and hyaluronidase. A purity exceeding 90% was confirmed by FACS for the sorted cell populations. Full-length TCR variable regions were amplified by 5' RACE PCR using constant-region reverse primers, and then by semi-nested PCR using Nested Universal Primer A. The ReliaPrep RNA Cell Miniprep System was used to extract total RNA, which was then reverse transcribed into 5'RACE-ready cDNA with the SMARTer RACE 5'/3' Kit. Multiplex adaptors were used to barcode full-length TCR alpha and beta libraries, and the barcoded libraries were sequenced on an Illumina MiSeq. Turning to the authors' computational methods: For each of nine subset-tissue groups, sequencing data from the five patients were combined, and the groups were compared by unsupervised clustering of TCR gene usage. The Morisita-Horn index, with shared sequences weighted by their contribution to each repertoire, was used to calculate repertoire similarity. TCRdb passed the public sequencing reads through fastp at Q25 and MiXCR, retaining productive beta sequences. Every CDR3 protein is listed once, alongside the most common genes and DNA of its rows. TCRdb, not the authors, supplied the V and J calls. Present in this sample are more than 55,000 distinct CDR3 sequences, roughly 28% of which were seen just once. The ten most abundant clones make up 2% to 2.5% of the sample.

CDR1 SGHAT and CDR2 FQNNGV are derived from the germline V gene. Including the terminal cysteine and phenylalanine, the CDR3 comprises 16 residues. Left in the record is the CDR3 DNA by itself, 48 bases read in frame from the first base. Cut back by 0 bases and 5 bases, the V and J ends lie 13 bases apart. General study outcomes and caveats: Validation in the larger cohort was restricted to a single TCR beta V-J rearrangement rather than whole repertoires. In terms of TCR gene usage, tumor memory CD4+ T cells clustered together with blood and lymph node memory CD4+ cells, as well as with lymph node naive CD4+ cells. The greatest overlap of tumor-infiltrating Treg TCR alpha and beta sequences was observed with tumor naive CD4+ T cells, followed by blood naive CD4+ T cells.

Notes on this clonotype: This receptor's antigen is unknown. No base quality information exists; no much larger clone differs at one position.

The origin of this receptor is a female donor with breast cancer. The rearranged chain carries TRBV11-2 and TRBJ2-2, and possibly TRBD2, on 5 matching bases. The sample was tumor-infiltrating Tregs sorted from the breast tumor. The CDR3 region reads CASSLDPVRVTGELFF. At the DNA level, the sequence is TGTGCCAGCAGCTTAGATCCAGTGAGGGTGACCGGGGAGCTGTTTTTT.